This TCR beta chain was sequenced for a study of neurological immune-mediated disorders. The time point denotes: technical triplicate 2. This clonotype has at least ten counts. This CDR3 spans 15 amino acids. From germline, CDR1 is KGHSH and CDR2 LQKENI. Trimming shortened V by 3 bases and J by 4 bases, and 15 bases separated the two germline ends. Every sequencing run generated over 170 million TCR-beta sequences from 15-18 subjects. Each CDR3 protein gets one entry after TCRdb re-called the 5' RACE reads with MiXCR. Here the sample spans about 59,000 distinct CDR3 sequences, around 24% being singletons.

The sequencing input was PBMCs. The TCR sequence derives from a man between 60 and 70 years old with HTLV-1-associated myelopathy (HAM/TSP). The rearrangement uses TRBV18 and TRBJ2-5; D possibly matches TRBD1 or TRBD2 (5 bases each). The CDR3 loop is CASSPPRGAAETQYF. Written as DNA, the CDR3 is TGTGCCAGCTCACCCCCGAGAGGGGCGGCAGAGACCCAGTACTTC.